Following are 23 T cell receptor beta chains from one sample sequenced in a study of blood T cell repertoires in COVID-19. Data came from immunoSEQ multiplex PCR; TCRdb stores just in-frame clones and leaves some out. This sample carries roughly 300,000 clones, around 86% of them seen once, and the ten largest clones take around 2.9%. The sample comprised peripheral blood. These receptor sequences come from a woman aged 55-70 years with active or convalescent COVID-19.

A note on this clone: One end of the junction does not line up with germline, which may come from a read error. Additional DNA sequences in this sample encode the identical CDR3. The chain couples TRBV30 to TRBJ2-7; D uncertain. Germline-derived CDR1 and CDR2 are GTSNPN and SVGIG (reference sequence). The CDR3 is 11 amino acids. The CDR3 nucleotides are TGTGCCTGGAGCCTAGGTGACGAGCAGTACTTT. Amino acids: CAWSLGDEQYF.

The chain joins TRBV5-6 to TRBJ2-5; 12 nucleotides align to TRBD2. Germline V lookup: CDR1 SGHDT, CDR2 YYEEEE. This CDR3 comprises 15 residues. V lost 4 bases, J lost 7 bases, and 8 bases stayed unmatched. The chain's CDR3 is CASSKLAGGQGTQYF. DNA of the CDR3: TGTGCCAGCAGCAAACTAGCGGGGGGCCAGGGGACCCAGTACTTC.

The V and J genes are TRBV15 and TRBJ2-5; 7 bases align to TRBD2. Germline CDR1 LNHNV, CDR2 YYDKDF (reference sequence). The CDR3 length is 14 residues. The V segment lost 1 base and the J segment 3 bases; nucleotides outside the gene matches: 2. This chain's CDR3 is CATSRGDYEETQYF. The CDR3 DNA is TGTGCCACCAGCAGAGGGGACTACGAAGAGACCCAGTACTTC.

The chain has TRBV5-5 and TRBJ2-7; the D gene is possibly TRBD1 (6 bases). V was clipped by 2 bases and J by 5 bases, with 14 bases between them. The length of the CDR3 is 14 residues. Germline loops: CDR1 SGHKS, CDR2 YYEKEE (reference sequence). The CDR3 protein is CASSFEQGLNEQYF. The CDR3 DNA follows: TGTGCCAGCAGCTTTGAGCAGGGGCTCAACGAGCAGTACTTC.

The chain links TRBV7-2 to TRBJ1-2; no reliable D call. Trimming pared 4 bases from V and 0 bases from J, leaving 9 bases between. CDR3 length: 14 residues. Germline CDR1 SGHTA, CDR2 FQGNSA. The CDR3 DNA reads as TGTGCCAGCAGCTACGGGGTAGCTAACTATGGCTACACCTTC. Its translation: CASSYGVANYGYTF.

The chain employs TRBV3-1 (or the pseudogene TRBV3-2) and TRBJ2-7, with TRBD1 matching 9 bases. V shed 5 bases, J shed 2 bases, and the junction held 4 bases outside the gene matches. CDR1 LGHDT and CDR2 YNNKEL come from the germline V gene (reference sequence). The length of the CDR3 is 14 residues. The CDR3 loop is CASSLWDRAYEQYF. As DNA, the CDR3 is TGTGCCAGCAGCTTGTGGGACAGGGCCTACGAGCAGTACTTC.

The V and J genes are TRBV19 and TRBJ1-3, with a tentative D call TRBD1 (6 bases). Germline V gives CDR1 LNHDA, CDR2 SQIVND (reference sequence). The CDR3 is made up of 15 amino acids. The ends were cut back, 3 bases at V and 3 bases at J, with 12 bases in the middle. The CDR3 protein is CASSISGASGNTIYF. The CDR3 region has the DNA TGTGCCAGTAGTATTTCAGGGGCGAGTGGAAACACCATATATTTT.

CDR3 amino acids: CASSVSRQGNTGELFF. Written as DNA, the CDR3 is TGTGCCAGCAGCGTATCACGACAGGGTAACACCGGGGAGCTGTTTTTT. The chain uses TRBV9 and TRBJ2-2, with TRBD1 identical over 7 bases. This CDR3 contains 16 residues. Unmatched junction bases numbered 5, after V lost 1 base and J lost 2 bases. Germline V lookup: CDR1 SGDLS, CDR2 YYNGEE.

The V and J genes are TRBV7-3 and TRBJ2-7; TRBD1 aligns across 8 bases. Germline V gives CDR1 SGHTA, CDR2 FQGTGA. This CDR3 comprises 15 residues. Germline trimming cut 2 bases from V and 2 bases from J; bases unmatched to any gene: 5. This CDR3 reads CASSLVAGGTYEQYF. The CDR3, as DNA: TGTGCCAGCAGCTTAGTCGCAGGGGGCACCTACGAGCAGTACTTC.

There are a few counts of this clone. This chain joins TRBV7-9 and TRBJ2-7; maybe TRBD1 (6 bases). CDR1 SEHNR and CDR2 FQNEAQ come from the germline V gene (reference sequence). V was cut by 5 bases and J by 3 bases, with 20 bases left in between. The CDR3 runs 16 residues. CDR3 region: CASSRQGPGAFYEQYF. In nucleotides, the CDR3 is TGTGCCAGCAGCCGGCAGGGGCCGGGCGCCTTCTACGAGCAGTACTTC.

The chain combines TRBV7-6 with TRBJ2-1; TRBD2 matches 8 bases. Germline lookup yields CDR1 SGHVS and CDR2 FNYEAQ. CDR3 length: 15 residues. Trimming at V came to 2 bases and at J to 10 bases, leaving 10 bases not matched to a gene. CDR3 nucleotide sequence: TGTGCCAGCAGCTTATCCAGCGGGGGATTAGGCGAGCAGTTCTTC. Encoded protein: CASSLSSGGLGEQFF. Variable domain in full (rest from reference TRBV7-6 and TRBJ2-1): GAGVSQSPRYKVTKRGQDVALRCDPISGHVSLYWYRQALGQGPEFLTYFNYEAQQDKSGLPNDRFSAERPEGSISTLTIQRTEQRDSAMYRCASSLSSGGLGEQFFGPGTRLTVL.

The chain links TRBV25-1 to TRBJ2-2, with TRBD2 identical over 8 bases. This CDR3 has 13 amino acids. Germline CDR1 and CDR2: MGHDK and SYGVNS. The ends lost 11 bases at V and 6 bases at J; junction bases unmatched: 8. The CDR3 DNA reads TGTGCCGCGCGGGGGGCCTTATCCGGGGAGCTGTTTTTT. Translating gives CAARGALSGELFF.

The V and J genes are TRBV2 and TRBJ2-7; D call uncertain. The CDR3 runs to 15 residues. V was cut by 2 bases and J by 6 bases, with 17 bases left in between. Germline V lookup: CDR1 SNHLY, CDR2 FYNNEI. The CDR3 DNA follows: TGTGCCAGCAGTGAACTTAGCTCCCGGCACTCCGAGCAGTACTTC. Residues: CASSELSSRHSEQYF.

The rearrangement joins TRBV2 to TRBJ2-3, with 9 bases matching TRBD2. This CDR3 has 14 residues. V lost 10 bases and J lost 3; bases outside the gene matches: 8. Per the germline V gene, CDR1 is SNHLY and CDR2 is FYNNEI. CDR3 residues: CAILASGVTDTQYF. CDR3 DNA sequence: TGTGCCATTCTGGCTAGCGGGGTTACAGATACGCAGTATTTT.

The chain is built from TRBV27 and TRBJ2-1, with 12 bases lining up with TRBD2. This CDR3 is built from 14 residues. With 10 bases clipped from V and 8 bases from J, the junction kept 9 bases outside the gene matches. The germline V gene encodes CDR1 MNHEY and CDR2 SMNVEV (reference sequence). This CDR3 is CATSETSGGDEQFF. CDR3 sequence (DNA): TGTGCCACCAGCGAGACTAGCGGGGGCGATGAGCAGTTCTTC.

V and J are TRBV11-2 and TRBJ1-3; D is unclear. CDR1 SGHAT and CDR2 FQNNGV come from the germline V gene. CDR3 size: 15 residues. V was trimmed by 5 bases and J by 0 bases, leaving 11 bases between them. In DNA, the CDR3 is TGTGCCAGCAGCCCCATAAGACTCTCTGGAAACACCATATATTTT. It codes for CASSPIRLSGNTIYF.

The gene calls are TRBV6-5 and TRBJ1-2; 7 bases line up with TRBD1. V was pared by 8 bases and J by 4 bases, with 10 bases of the junction left unmatched. The germline gives CDR1 MNHEY, CDR2 SVGAGI. This CDR3 comprises 14 residues. In DNA form, the CDR3 reads TGTGCCAGCCGACGACCGACAGGGTCCTATGGCTACACCTTC. Protein sequence: CASRRPTGSYGYTF.

The CDR3 sequence: CAISELTGGPLHF. The CDR3 nucleotides are TGTGCCATCAGTGAGCTAACAGGGGGGCCCCTCCACTTT. The chain recombines TRBV10-3 with TRBJ1-6; TRBD1 agrees at 8 bases. The CDR3 contains 13 residues. V was clipped by 2 bases and J by 13 bases; unmatched bases: 4. CDR1 ENHRY and CDR2 SYGVKD come from the germline V gene.

The rearrangement joins TRBV28 to TRBJ1-2; a weak D match, TRBD1 (6 bases). There are 15 residues in the CDR3. Per germline, CDR1 MDHEN and CDR2 SYDVKM. The ends were cut back, 5 bases at V and 2 bases at J, with 15 bases in the middle. CDR3 protein: CASSRRTAVNYGYTF. CDR3 nucleotides: TGTGCCAGCAGTCGTAGGACAGCCGTGAACTATGGCTACACCTTC.

J is TRBJ2-1 and V is TRBV11-2; 11 bases agree with TRBD2. The CDR3 has 17 amino acids. V shed 5 bases, J shed 4 bases, and the junction held 10 bases outside the gene matches. Germline CDR1 SGHAT, CDR2 FQNNGV. CDR3: CASSTGLAGGGYNEQFF. The CDR3 nucleotides read TGTGCCAGCAGCACCGGGTTAGCGGGGGGGGGTTACAATGAGCAGTTCTTC.

The CDR3 nucleotides are TGTGCCAGCAGTGAATACGGGGAGGGGCGGGATGAGCAGTTCTTC. This encodes CASSEYGEGRDEQFF. The chain uses TRBV25-1 and TRBJ2-1, with TRBD2 matching 7 bases. The CDR3 consists of 15 residues. V shed 0 bases and J 8 bases; nucleotides not matched to a gene: 7. Germline V gene sequence: CDR1 MGHDK, CDR2 SYGVNS.

A remark on this clone: The junction differs from germline at one of its ends, possibly a read error. The chain recombines TRBV27 with TRBJ1-4; TRBD1 matches 11 bases. Germline V CDR1 and CDR2: MNHEY, SMNVEV (reference sequence). The CDR3 sequence is 17 residues long. CDR3 amino acids: CASRLSGQGVMDEKLFF. The DNA of the CDR3 is TGTGCCAGCAGATTATCGGGACAGGGGGTGATGGATGAAAAACTGTTTTTT.

The V gene is TRBV7-3, the J gene TRBJ1-1; D unclear. The CDR3 has 15 amino acids. The V end lost 1 base, the J end lost 3 bases, and 12 bases lay between the germline ends. Germline V CDR1 and CDR2: SGHTA, FQGTGA. For the CDR3, the DNA is TGTGCCAGCAGCTTAAGCGGGGTTCGGGACACTGAAGCTTTCTTT. Translated, it gives CASSLSGVRDTEAFF.